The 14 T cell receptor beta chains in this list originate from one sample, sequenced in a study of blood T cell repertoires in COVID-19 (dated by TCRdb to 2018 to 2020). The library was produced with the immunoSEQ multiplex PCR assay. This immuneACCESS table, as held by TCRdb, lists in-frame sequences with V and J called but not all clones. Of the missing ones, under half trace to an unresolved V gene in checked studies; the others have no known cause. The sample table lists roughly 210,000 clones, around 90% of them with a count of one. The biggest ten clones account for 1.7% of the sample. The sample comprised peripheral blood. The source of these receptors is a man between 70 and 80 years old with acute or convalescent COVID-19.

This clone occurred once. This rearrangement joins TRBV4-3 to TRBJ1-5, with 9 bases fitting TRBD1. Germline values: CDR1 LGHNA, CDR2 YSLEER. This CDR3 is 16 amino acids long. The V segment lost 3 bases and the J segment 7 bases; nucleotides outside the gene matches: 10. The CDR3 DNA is TGCGCCAGCAGCCAGAGAATCCGGGACAGGGAGCAGCCCCAGCATTTT. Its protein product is CASSQRIRDREQPQHF.

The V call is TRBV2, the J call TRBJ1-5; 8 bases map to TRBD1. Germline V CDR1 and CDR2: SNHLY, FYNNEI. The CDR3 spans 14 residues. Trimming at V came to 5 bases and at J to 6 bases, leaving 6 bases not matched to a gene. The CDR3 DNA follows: TGTGCCAGCAGTCCGGACAGGGCGGGTCAGCCCCAGCATTTT. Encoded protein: CASSPDRAGQPQHF.

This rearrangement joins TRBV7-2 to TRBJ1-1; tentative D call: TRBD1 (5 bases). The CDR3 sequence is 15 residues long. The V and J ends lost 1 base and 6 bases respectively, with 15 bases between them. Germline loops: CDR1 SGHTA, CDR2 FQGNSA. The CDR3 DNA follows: TGTGCCAGCAGCTTAGGCCGCGGGGGAACTTCTGAAGCTTTCTTT. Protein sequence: CASSLGRGGTSEAFF.

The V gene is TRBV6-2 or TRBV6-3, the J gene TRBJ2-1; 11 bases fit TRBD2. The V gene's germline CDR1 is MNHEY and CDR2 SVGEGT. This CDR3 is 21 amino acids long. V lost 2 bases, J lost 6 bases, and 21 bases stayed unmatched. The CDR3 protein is CASSYMWDMWIAGGECNEQFF. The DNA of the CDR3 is TGTGCCAGCAGTTACATGTGGGACATGTGGATAGCGGGAGGGGAATGCAATGAGCAGTTCTTC.

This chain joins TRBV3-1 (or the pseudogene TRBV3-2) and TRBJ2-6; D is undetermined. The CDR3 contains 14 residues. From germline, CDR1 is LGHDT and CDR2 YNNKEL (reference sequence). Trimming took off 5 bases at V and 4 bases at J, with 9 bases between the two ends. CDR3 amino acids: CASSFRGGANVLTF. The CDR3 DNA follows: TGTGCCAGCAGCTTCCGAGGCGGGGCCAACGTCCTGACTTTC.

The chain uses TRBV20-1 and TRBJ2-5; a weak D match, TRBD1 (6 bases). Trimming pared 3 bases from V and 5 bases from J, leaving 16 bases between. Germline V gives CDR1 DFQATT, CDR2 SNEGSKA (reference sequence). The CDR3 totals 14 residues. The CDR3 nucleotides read TGCAGTGCTAGTGCAGGGGTCGCGTTCGAGACCCAGTACTTC. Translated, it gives CSASAGVAFETQYF.

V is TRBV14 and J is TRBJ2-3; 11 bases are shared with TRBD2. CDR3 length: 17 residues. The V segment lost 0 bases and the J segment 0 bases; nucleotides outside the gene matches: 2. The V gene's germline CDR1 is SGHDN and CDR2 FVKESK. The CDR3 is CASSQDRTSGSTDTQYF. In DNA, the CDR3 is TGTGCCAGCAGCCAAGATCGGACTAGCGGGAGCACAGATACGCAGTATTTT.

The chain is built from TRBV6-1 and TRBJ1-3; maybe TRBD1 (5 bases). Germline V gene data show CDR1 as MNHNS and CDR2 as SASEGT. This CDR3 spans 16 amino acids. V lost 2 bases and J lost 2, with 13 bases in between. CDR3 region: CASSELWGLAGNTIYF. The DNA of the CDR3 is TGTGCCAGCAGTGAATTATGGGGACTAGCTGGAAACACCATATATTTT.

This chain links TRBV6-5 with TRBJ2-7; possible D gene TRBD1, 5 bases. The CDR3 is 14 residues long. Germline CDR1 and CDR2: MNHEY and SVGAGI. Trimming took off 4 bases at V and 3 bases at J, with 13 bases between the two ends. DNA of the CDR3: TGTGCCAGCAGTTCAGTAGGACAAATCTACGAGCAGTACTTC. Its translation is CASSSVGQIYEQYF.

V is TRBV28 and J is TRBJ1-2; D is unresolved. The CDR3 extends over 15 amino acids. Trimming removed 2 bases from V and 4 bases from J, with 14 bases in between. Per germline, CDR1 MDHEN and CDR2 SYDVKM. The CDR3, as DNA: TGTGCCAGCAGTTTAGGGTCCGGGAAGAGCTATGGCTACACCTTC. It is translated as CASSLGSGKSYGYTF.

The CDR3 here is CASSTLGGGRREAFF. The CDR3 coding sequence is TGTGCCAGTAGTACCCTCGGGGGGGGCAGGCGGGAAGCTTTCTTT. V usage is TRBV19 and J usage is TRBJ1-1; D possibly corresponds to TRBD1 (6 bases). Trimming stripped 4 bases from V and 8 bases from J, with 20 bases between. CDR3 length equals 15 residues. Germline CDR1 reads LNHDA; CDR2 reads SQIVND (reference sequence). The variable domain in full, completed from reference TRBV19 and TRBJ1-1, reads DGGITQSPKYLFRKEGQNVTLSCEQNLNHDAMYWYRQDPGQGLRLIYYSQIVNDFQKGDIAEGYSVSREKKESFPLTVTSAQKNPTAFYLCASSTLGGGRREAFFGQGTRLTVV.

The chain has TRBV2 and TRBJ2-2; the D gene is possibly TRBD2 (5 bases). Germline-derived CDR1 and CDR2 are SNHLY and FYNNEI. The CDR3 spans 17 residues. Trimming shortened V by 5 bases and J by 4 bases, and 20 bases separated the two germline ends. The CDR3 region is CASSPPAQRRATGELFF. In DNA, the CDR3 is TGTGCCAGCAGTCCCCCAGCCCAGCGGAGAGCCACCGGGGAGCTGTTTTTT.

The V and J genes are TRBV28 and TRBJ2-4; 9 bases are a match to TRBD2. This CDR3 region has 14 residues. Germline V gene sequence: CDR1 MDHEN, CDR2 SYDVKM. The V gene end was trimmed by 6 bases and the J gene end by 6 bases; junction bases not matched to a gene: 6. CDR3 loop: CASRGTSWTNIQYF. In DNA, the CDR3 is TGTGCCAGCAGGGGGACTAGCTGGACAAACATTCAGTACTTC.

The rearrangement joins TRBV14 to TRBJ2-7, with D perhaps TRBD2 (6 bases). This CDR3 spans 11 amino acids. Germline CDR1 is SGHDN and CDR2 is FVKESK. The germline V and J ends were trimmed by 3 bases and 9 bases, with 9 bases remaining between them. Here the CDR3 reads CASSHQRAQYF. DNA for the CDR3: TGTGCCAGCAGCCACCAGCGGGCGCAGTACTTC.